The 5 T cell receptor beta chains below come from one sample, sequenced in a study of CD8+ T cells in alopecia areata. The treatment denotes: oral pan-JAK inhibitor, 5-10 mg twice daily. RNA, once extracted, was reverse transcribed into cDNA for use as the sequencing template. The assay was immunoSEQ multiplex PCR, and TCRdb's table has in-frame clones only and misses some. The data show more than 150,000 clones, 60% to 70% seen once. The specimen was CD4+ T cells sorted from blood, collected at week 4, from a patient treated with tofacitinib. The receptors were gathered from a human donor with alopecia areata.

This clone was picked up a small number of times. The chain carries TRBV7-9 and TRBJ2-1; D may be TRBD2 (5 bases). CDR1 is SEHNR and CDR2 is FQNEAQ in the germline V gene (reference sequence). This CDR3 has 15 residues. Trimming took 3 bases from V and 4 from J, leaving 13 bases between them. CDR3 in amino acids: CASSFSGSDYNEQFF. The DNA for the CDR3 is TGTGCCAGCAGCTTCTCGGGGAGCGATTACAATGAGCAGTTCTTC. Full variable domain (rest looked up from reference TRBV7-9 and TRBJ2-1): DTGVSQNPRHKITKRGQNVTFRCDPISEHNRLYWYRQTLGQGPEFLTYFQNEAQLEKSRLLSDRFSAERPKGSFSTLEIQRTEQGDSAMYLCASSFSGSDYNEQFFGPGTRLTVL.

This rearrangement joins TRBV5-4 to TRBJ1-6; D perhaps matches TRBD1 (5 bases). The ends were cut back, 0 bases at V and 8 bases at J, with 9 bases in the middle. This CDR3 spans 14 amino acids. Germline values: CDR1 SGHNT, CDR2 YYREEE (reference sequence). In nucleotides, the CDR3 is TGTGCCAGCAGCTTGGGACAGCCGGATTCACCCCTCCACTTT. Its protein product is CASSLGQPDSPLHF.

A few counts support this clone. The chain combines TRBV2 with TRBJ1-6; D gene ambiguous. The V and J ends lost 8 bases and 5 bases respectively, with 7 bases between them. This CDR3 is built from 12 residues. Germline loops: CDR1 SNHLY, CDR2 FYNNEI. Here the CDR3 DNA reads TGTGCCAGCGTAAAGGATAATTCACCCCTCCACTTT. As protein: CASVKDNSPLHF.

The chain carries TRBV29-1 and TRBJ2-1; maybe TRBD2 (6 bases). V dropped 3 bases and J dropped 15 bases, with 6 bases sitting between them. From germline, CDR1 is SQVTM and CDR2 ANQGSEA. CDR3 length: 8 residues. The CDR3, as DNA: TGCAGCGTTGAGGGGGGGTTCTTC. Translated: CSVEGGFF.

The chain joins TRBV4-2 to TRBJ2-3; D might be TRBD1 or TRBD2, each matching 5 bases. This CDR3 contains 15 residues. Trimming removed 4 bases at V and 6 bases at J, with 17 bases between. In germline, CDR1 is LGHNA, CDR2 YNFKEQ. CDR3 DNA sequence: TGTGCCAGCAGCCCCCTAGAGAGGGGCCAGGATACGCAGTATTTT. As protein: CASSPLERGQDTQYF.